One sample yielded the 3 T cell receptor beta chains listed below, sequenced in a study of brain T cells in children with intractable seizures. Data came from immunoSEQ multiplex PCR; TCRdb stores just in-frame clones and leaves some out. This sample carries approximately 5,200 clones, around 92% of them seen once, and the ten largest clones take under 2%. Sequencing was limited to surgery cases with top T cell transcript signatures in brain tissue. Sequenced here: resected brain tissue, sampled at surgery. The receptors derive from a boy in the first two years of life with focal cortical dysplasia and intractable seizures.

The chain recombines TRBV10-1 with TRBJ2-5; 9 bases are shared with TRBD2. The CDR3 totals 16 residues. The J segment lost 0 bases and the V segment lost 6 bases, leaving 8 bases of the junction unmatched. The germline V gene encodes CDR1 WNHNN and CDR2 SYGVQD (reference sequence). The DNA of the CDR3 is TGCGCCAGCAGACGAAGGCCTAGCGGGGACCAAGAGACCCAGTACTTC. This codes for CASRRRPSGDQETQYF.

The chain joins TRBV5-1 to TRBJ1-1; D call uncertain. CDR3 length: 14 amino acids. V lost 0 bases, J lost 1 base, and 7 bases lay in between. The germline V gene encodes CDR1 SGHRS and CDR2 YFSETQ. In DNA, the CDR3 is TGCGCCAGCAGCTTGGCCTTGGGGAACACTGAAGCTTTCTTT. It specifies CASSLALGNTEAFF.

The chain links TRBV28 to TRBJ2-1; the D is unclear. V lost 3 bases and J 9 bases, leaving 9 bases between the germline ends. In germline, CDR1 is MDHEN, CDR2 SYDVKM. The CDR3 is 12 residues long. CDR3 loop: CASSFPQIEQFF. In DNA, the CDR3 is TGTGCCAGCAGTTTCCCACAGATTGAGCAGTTCTTC.